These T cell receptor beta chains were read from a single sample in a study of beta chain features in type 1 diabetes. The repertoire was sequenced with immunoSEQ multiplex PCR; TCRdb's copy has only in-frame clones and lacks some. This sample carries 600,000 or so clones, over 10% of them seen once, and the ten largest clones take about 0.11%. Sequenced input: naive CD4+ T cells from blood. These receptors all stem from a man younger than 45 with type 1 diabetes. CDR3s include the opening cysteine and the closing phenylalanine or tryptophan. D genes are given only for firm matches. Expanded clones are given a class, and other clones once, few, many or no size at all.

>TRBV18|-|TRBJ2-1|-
CASSLAENEQFF
TGTGCCAGCTCACTCGCAGAGAATGAGCAGTTCTTC
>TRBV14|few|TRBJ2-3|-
CASSPSRGYGTDTQYF
TGTGCCAGCAGCCCATCACGCGGCTATGGCACAGATACGCAGTATTTT
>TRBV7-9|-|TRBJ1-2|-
CASRDREEGYTF
TGTGCCAGCAGGGATAGGGAGGAGGGCTACACCTTC
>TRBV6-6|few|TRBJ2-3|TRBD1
CASRWTGGTDTQYF
TGTGCCAGCAGGTGGACAGGGGGCACAGATACGCAGTATTTT
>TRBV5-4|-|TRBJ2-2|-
CASSGSSGGTRTGELFF
TGTGCCAGCAGCGGGAGCTCCGGGGGCACGAGGACCGGGGAGCTGTTTTTT
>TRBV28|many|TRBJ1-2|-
CASSSNYGYTF
TGTGCCAGCAGTTCCAACTATGGCTACACCTTC
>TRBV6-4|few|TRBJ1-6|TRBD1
CASSRQGDSPLHF
TGTGCCAGCAGTCGACAGGGAGATTCACCCCTCCACTTT
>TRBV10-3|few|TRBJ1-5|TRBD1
CAISAYRGSNQPQHF
TGTGCCATCAGCGCCTACAGGGGAAGCAATCAGCCCCAGCATTTT
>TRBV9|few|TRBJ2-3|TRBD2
CASSAGTRTDTQYF
TGTGCCAGCAGCGCCGGGACTAGGACAGATACGCAGTATTTT
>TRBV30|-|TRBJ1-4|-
CAWNRRNEKLFF
TGTGCCTGGAACCGGAGGAATGAAAAACTGTTTTTT
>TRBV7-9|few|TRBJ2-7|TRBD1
CASSARTGPYEQYF
TGTGCCAGCAGCGCACGGACAGGGCCCTACGAGCAGTACTTC
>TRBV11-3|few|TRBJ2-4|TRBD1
CASSLGTERTTQYF
TGTGCCAGCAGCTTGGGGACAGAGAGGACCACTCAGTACTTC
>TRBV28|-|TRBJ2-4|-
CASSLERENIQYF
TGTGCCAGCAGTTTGGAAAGGGAAAACATTCAGTACTTC
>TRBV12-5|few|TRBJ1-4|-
CATSLRSAGEKLFF
TGTGCTACAAGTCTGAGGTCCGCGGGTGAAAAACTGTTTTTT
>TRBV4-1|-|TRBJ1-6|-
CASSQTPRETGRDSPLHF
TGCGCCAGCAGCCAAACTCCAAGGGAAACTGGGAGAGATTCACCCCTCCACTTT
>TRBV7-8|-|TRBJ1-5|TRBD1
CASSKMLGRGDQPQHF
TGTGCCAGCAGCAAAATGTTAGGCAGGGGGGACCAGCCCCAGCATTTT
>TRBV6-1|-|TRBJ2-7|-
CASSPRQEAYEQYF
TGTGCCAGCAGTCCCCGACAGGAGGCCTACGAGCAGTACTTC
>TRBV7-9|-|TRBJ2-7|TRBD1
CASSLGQAGKGQYF
TGTGCCAGCAGCTTGGGACAGGCGGGAAAAGGGCAGTACTTC
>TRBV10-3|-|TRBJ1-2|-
CAISEWGSNYGYTF
TGTGCCATCAGTGAATGGGGCTCCAACTATGGCTACACCTTC
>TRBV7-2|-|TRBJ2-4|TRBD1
CASSSGTGYKNIQYF
TGTGCCAGCAGCTCTGGGACAGGCTACAAAAACATTCAGTACTTC